This T cell receptor (beta chain) is from a study of CD8 T cells in Susac syndrome. Purification of the CD8+ and CD4+ T cells relied on negative isolation, and TEMRA cells underwent FACS enrichment. Random hexamers were used to reverse transcribe roughly 0.45 to 1 ug of RNA. With immunoSEQ multiplex PCR, TCR beta CDR3 was amplified across 54 Vbeta and 13 Jbeta. TCRdb used MiXCR to reprocess the immunoSEQ multiplex PCR reads, holding one entry per CDR3 protein. This sample has about 300,000 distinct CDR3 sequences, with 85% found just once. The CDR3 loop spans 14 amino acids. V lost 4 bases to trimming and J lost 2 bases; unmatched junction nucleotides: 4. Germline lookup yields CDR1 LNHDA and CDR2 SQIVND (reference sequence).

The rearrangement uses TRBV19 and TRBJ2-7; 8 nucleotides match TRBD1. The receptor comes from a human donor with multiple sclerosis. The sample consisted of CD8+ T cells from PBMCs. CDR3 sequence (DNA): TGTGCCAGTAGTACCCAACAGGGGGCCTACGAGCAGTACTTC. Translated: CASSTQQGAYEQYF.